The rows below give T cell receptor beta chains drawn from one sample of a study of T cell repertoires in cytomegalovirus infection. TCRdb used MiXCR to reprocess the reads, holding one entry per CDR3 protein. The data contain around 170,000 distinct CDR3 sequences, approximately 15% of them seen just once; the ten biggest clones take up roughly 27%. Material: PBMCs. Receptor source: a human donor in good health (CMV status not recorded). Some clones in this sample may be carry-over from other donors' samples. Each CDR3 is given with its conserved first and last residue. The D gene is left open where the match is weak. The listing skips clone size in some rows; elsewhere it reads once, few, many or a size class.

V,J,size,D,DNA,CDR3
TRBV27,TRBJ2-3,.,TRBD2,TGTGCCAGCAGACTAGCGGGAGGGGCAGATACGCAGTATTTT,CASRLAGGADTQYF
TRBV15,TRBJ2-7,few,.,TGTGCCACCAGCAGAGATCGGGGGTTTATCTACGAGCAGTACTTC,CATSRDRGFIYEQYF
TRBV7-3,TRBJ2-2,once,.,TGTGCCAGCAGCTCAGACTTTTCCACCGGGGAGCTGTTTTTT,CASSSDFSTGELFF
TRBV28,TRBJ1-5,many,TRBD1,TGTGCCAGCACCGCACCCCAGGGGGTAAGTCAGCCCCAGCATTTT,CASTAPQGVSQPQHF
TRBV3-1,TRBJ1-5,few,.,TGTGCCAGCAGCCAAGGTCTGGGCCAAAATCAGCCCCAGCATTTT,CASSQGLGQNQPQHF
TRBV4-1,TRBJ2-7,.,TRBD2,TGCGCCAGCAGCCAATCCAGCGGGGGAGTCTACGAGCAGTACTTC,CASSQSSGGVYEQYF
TRBV6-1,TRBJ2-7,.,TRBD1,TGTGCCAGCAGTGAGTACGACAGGGGCTTCTACGAGCAGTACTTC,CASSEYDRGFYEQYF
TRBV28,TRBJ2-1,.,TRBD1,TGTGCCAGCAGTTCTACAGGGGTTCGTTTCAATGAGCAGTTCTTC,CASSSTGVRFNEQFF
TRBV7-6,TRBJ1-5,many,.,TGTGCCAGCAGCTTAACCAACATCGAGCCCCAGCATTTT,CASSLTNIEPQHF
TRBV6-2/TRBV6-3,TRBJ2-7,few,TRBD1,TGTGCCAGCAGCTACGGGGACAGGGCAAGGGAGCAGTACTTC,CASSYGDRAREQYF
TRBV30,TRBJ1-2,.,.,TGTGCCTGGAGTCAGGCAGGTTCTCGGAAAGGCTACACCTTC,CAWSQAGSRKGYTF
TRBV6-1,TRBJ1-3,many,.,TGTGCCAGCAGCTCGGACGCCGCCTCTGGAAACACCATATATTTT,CASSSDAASGNTIYF
TRBV29-1,TRBJ1-6,.,.,TGCAGCGTTGTCCGGGACCGGGAACACGTTTTAAATTCACCCCTCCACTTT,CSVVRDREHVLNSPLHF
TRBV28,TRBJ2-7,few,TRBD1,TGTGCCAGCACTGGACAGGGGGTAACCTACGAGCAGTACTTC,CASTGQGVTYEQYF
TRBV29-1,TRBJ1-1,few,.,TGCAGCGTTGGGGGCAGGGGAAGATTTCTAGGGACTGAAGCTTTCTTT,CSVGGRGRFLGTEAFF
TRBV6-5,TRBJ2-3,many,.,TGTGCCAGCCGTGGGGCTCGCAGGGGCGAAGATACGCAGTATTTT,CASRGARRGEDTQYF
TRBV29-1,TRBJ1-2,many,TRBD1,TGCAGCGCGAGGACAGGGGGCGATGGCTACACCTTC,CSARTGGDGYTF
TRBV11-2,TRBJ2-3,many,.,TGTGCCAGCAGCTTAGGGGACAGCACAGATACGCAGTATTTT,CASSLGDSTDTQYF
TRBV6-1,TRBJ2-3,many,TRBD2,TGTGCCAGCAGTGAGGCGGCTAGCGGGGGGGCCGTTACGCAGTATTTT,CASSEAASGGAVTQYF
TRBV7-6,TRBJ2-5,many,.,TGTGCCAGCAGCTTACTCCCCCAAGAGACCCAGTACTTC,CASSLLPQETQYF
TRBV19,TRBJ1-5,.,.,TGTGCCAGTAGTATAGGGGTGCAGCCCCAGCATTTT,CASSIGVQPQHF
TRBV29-1,TRBJ1-3,few,TRBD1,TGCAGCGTTGAACTAGGACAGGGGGCTGGAAACACCATATATTTT,CSVELGQGAGNTIYF
TRBV10-3,TRBJ2-6,many,.,TGTGCCATCAAGGAGGTGATCTCTGGGGCCAACGTCCTGACTTTC,CAIKEVISGANVLTF
TRBV19,TRBJ1-1,many,TRBD1,TGTGCCAGTAGTATGATGACGGGACAGGACATGAACACTGAAGCTTTCTTT,CASSMMTGQDMNTEAFF
TRBV7-3,TRBJ2-1,many,.,TGTGCCAGCAGCAGCCTAGGGGGGATCAGCTCCTACAATGAGCAGTTCTTC,CASSSLGGISSYNEQFF
TRBV6-1,TRBJ1-1,many,TRBD1,TGTGCCAGCAGTGGGCAGGGGGGATCCACTGAAGCTTTCTTT,CASSGQGGSTEAFF
TRBV6-5,TRBJ1-2,.,.,TGTGCCAGCAGTATTACCCAGGGCAACTATGGCTACACCTTC,CASSITQGNYGYTF
TRBV7-2,TRBJ2-7,many,TRBD2,TGTGCCAGCAGCTCGGGACTAGCGGGAGTCTACGAGCAGTACTTC,CASSSGLAGVYEQYF
TRBV5-4,TRBJ2-1,few,TRBD1,TGTGCCAGCAGCGCGGGACAGGGGGTTTACAATGAGCAGTTCTTC,CASSAGQGVYNEQFF
TRBV19,TRBJ1-6,few,.,.,CASTSENTNSPLHF
TRBV6-2/TRBV6-3,TRBJ2-7,many,.,TGTGCCAGCAGTTATCCCACTGCTACCTACGAGCAGTACTTC,CASSYPTATYEQYF
TRBV28,TRBJ2-3,many,TRBD1,TGTGCCAGCAGGGGGACAGGCACAGATACGCAGTATTTT,CASRGTGTDTQYF
TRBV4-3,TRBJ2-1,.,TRBD2,TGCGCCAGCAGCCAAGATGGTATGCGACTAGCGGCTAATGAGCAGTTCTTC,CASSQDGMRLAANEQFF
TRBV29-1,TRBJ2-3,few,.,TGCAGCGTTGACAGGGGGGTAGATACGCAGTATTTT,CSVDRGVDTQYF
TRBV19,TRBJ2-1,once,TRBD1,TGTGCCAGTAGTATATCCGGACAGGGGTCCGGGGCTGAGCAGTTCTTC,CASSISGQGSGAEQFF
TRBV12-3/TRBV12-4,TRBJ2-1,many,.,TGTGCCAGCAGTTTAAGGTTCGCAGGGGATGAGCAGTTCTTC,CASSLRFAGDEQFF
TRBV20-1,TRBJ2-5,few,.,TGCAGTGCAGGGACGGACAGACAAGAGACCCAGTACTTC,CSAGTDRQETQYF
TRBV7-2,TRBJ1-2,many,.,TGTGCCAGCAGCTTAGCGGTGGGGACGCCTAGTGGCTACACCTTC,CASSLAVGTPSGYTF
TRBV4-2,TRBJ1-2,many,TRBD1,TGTGCCAGCAGCCAAGAACAGGGGAACGGCTATGGCTACACCTTC,CASSQEQGNGYGYTF
TRBV7-2,TRBJ2-5,many,.,TGTGCCAGCAGCTTACGCACGGAGACCCAGTACTTC,CASSLRTETQYF
TRBV6-6,TRBJ1-2,.,TRBD1,TGTGCCAGCAGTTCGGACAGGGGGCGAGGCTACACCTTC,CASSSDRGRGYTF
TRBV2,TRBJ2-2,few,.,TGTGCCAGCGGAGGGTGGGACACCGGGGAGCTGTTTTTT,CASGGWDTGELFF
TRBV2,TRBJ1-2,few,.,TGTGCCAGCAGTGAGGAGGCTAACTATGGCTACACCTTC,CASSEEANYGYTF